Below, 30 T cell receptor beta chains from the same sample are listed, as sequenced in a study of blood T cell repertoires in COVID-19. TCRdb's table, derived via immunoSEQ multiplex PCR, lists solely in-frame clones and lacks some. Of around 86,000 clones listed, around 85% are singletons. The sample comprised peripheral blood. Receptors were obtained from a human donor in a cohort sampled during active COVID-19.

This clone appeared a few times. The CDR3, as DNA: TGTGCCAGCAGTTACTCCGCAGGGGGCGCGTACGAGCAGTACTTC. Protein sequence: CASSYSAGGAYEQYF. The rearrangement links TRBV6-2 or TRBV6-3 to TRBJ2-7; TRBD1 matches at 8 bases. CDR3 length equals 15 residues. Germline assignment: CDR1 MNHEY and CDR2 SVGEGT. The trim removed 0 bases at V and 4 bases at J, leaving 5 bases unmatched.

J is TRBJ1-2 and V is TRBV7-2, with a tentative D call TRBD1 (6 bases). The CDR3 length is 16 residues. V was pared by 1 base and J by 0 bases, with 12 bases between. Germline CDR1 SGHTA, CDR2 FQGNSA. The CDR3 DNA sequence: TGTGCCAGCAGCTTAGATTCCAGGGGCTCTAACTATGGCTACACCTTC. This gives the protein CASSLDSRGSNYGYTF.

The chain joins TRBV7-3 to TRBJ2-1, with 8 bases identical to TRBD2. CDR1 is SGHTA, CDR2 FQGTGA, per germline. The V gene end was trimmed by 4 bases and the J gene end by 4 bases; junction bases not matched to a gene: 6. There are 15 residues in the CDR3. CDR3 protein: CASSSALAAYNEQFF. CDR3 coding DNA: TGTGCCAGCAGCTCCGCACTAGCGGCATACAATGAGCAGTTCTTC.

The rearrangement joins TRBV6-1 to TRBJ1-1; TRBD1 matches 9 bases. V lost 3 bases and J lost 4; bases outside the gene matches: 3. Germline-derived CDR1 and CDR2 are MNHNS and SASEGT. The CDR3 covers 14 residues. CDR3 residues: CASSDPTGGTEAFF. For the CDR3, the DNA is TGTGCCAGCAGTGACCCGACAGGGGGCACTGAAGCTTTCTTT.

This clone was seen once. The chain carries TRBV2 and TRBJ2-1; D is unresolved. The CDR3 has 13 amino acids. The germline CDR1 and CDR2 sequences are SNHLY and FYNNEI. Trimming took off 6 bases at V and 5 bases at J, with 11 bases between the two ends. CDR3 sequence: CASRVSRNNEQFF. CDR3 DNA sequence: TGTGCCAGCAGGGTTAGCCGGAACAATGAGCAGTTCTTC. Full variable domain (outside the CDR3, taken from reference TRBV2 and TRBJ2-1): EPEVTQTPSHQVTQMGQEVILRCVPISNHLYFYWYRQILGQKVEFLVSFYNNEISEKSEIFDDQFSVERPDGSNFTLKIRSTKLEDSAMYFCASRVSRNNEQFFGPGTRLTVL.

J is TRBJ2-7 and V is TRBV5-5; possibly TRBD2 for D (6 bases). From germline, CDR1 is SGHKS and CDR2 YYEKEE (reference sequence). CDR3 length: 15 amino acids. V was cut by 4 bases and J by 2 bases, with 16 bases left in between. Written as DNA, the CDR3 is TGTGCCAGCAGCCCGGATGCGGGACGTACCTACGAGCAGTACTTC. Its protein is CASSPDAGRTYEQYF.

The V and J genes are TRBV23-1 and TRBJ2-3; possible D gene TRBD1, 6 bases. TRBV23-1 counts as an open reading frame of uncertain function. Trimming removed 8 bases at V and 2 bases at J, with 20 bases between. The CDR3 covers 16 residues. CDR3 region: CASYRWTDSFTDTQYF. The CDR3 bases are TGCGCCAGCTACCGATGGACAGACTCGTTCACAGATACGCAGTATTTT.

The chain has TRBV6-5 and TRBJ1-5, with a tentative D call TRBD1 (5 bases). The CDR3 extends over 16 amino acids. CDR1 MNHEY and CDR2 SVGAGI come from the germline V gene. Trimming left V 1 base short and J 1 base short, with 11 bases between. This CDR3 is CASSYLPRASNQPQHF. The CDR3 region has the DNA TGTGCCAGCAGTTACTTGCCCAGGGCAAGCAATCAGCCCCAGCATTTT.

This clone is a singleton in its sample. The chain combines TRBV3-1 (or the pseudogene TRBV3-2) with TRBJ1-3; TRBD1 agrees at 7 bases. Germline trimming cut 0 bases from V and 6 bases from J; bases unmatched to any gene: 8. Germline V gives CDR1 LGHDT, CDR2 YNNKEL (reference sequence). The CDR3 is 16 residues long. The CDR3 DNA sequence: TGTGCCAGCAGCCAAGAAAAGAGACAGGGCCCAAACACCATATATTTT. This encodes CASSQEKRQGPNTIYF.

This clone was picked up a small number of times. The chain links TRBV7-9 to TRBJ2-7, with 9 bases fitting TRBD2. The CDR3 is made up of 15 amino acids. Germline lookup yields CDR1 SEHNR and CDR2 FQNEAQ (reference sequence). The V gene end was trimmed by 5 bases and the J gene end by 0 bases; junction bases not matched to a gene: 5. CDR3 nucleotides: TGTGCCAGCAGCCCCAATAGCGGGAGCTCCTACGAGCAGTACTTC. Translated, it gives CASSPNSGSSYEQYF.

CDR3: CASSLLGTGGYGYTF. DNA of the CDR3: TGTGCCAGCAGCTTACTAGGGACAGGGGGCTATGGCTACACCTTC. The rearrangement uses TRBV7-3 and TRBJ1-2, with TRBD1 matching over 11 bases. V shed 2 bases and J 4 bases; nucleotides not matched to a gene: 3. Germline CDR1 reads SGHTA; CDR2 reads FQGTGA. The CDR3 loop spans 15 amino acids.

This clone occurred once. The chain couples TRBV10-2 to TRBJ2-3, with 7 bases that match TRBD2. In germline, CDR1 is WSHSY, CDR2 SAAADI. J was trimmed by 1 base and V by 4 bases; bases with no gene match: 2. CDR3 length: 14 amino acids. The CDR3, as DNA: TGCGCCAGCAGTGTTGCGGGGGGCACAGATACGCAGTATTTT. Protein product: CASSVAGGTDTQYF.

The chain combines TRBV29-1 with TRBJ2-7, with 8 nucleotides matching TRBD1. The CDR3 loop spans 14 amino acids. With V trimmed by 0 bases and J by 5 bases, 6 bases remained unmatched. From germline, CDR1 is SQVTM and CDR2 ANQGSEA. CDR3 nucleotides: TGCAGCGTTGAAGATGGGACAGGTTTCAACGAGCAGTACTTC. Translating it yields CSVEDGTGFNEQYF.

V gene TRBV19 combines with J gene TRBJ1-2; D call uncertain. The germline gives CDR1 LNHDA, CDR2 SQIVND (reference sequence). Trimming shortened V by 5 bases and J by 5 bases, and 15 bases separated the two germline ends. CDR3 length: 14 residues. CDR3 nucleotides: TGTGCCAGTAGTGTCAATCCATGGAGGTATGGCTACACCTTC. Residues: CASSVNPWRYGYTF.

The chain employs TRBV19 and TRBJ2-2, with 8 nucleotides matching TRBD1. Germline trimming cut 8 bases from V and 0 bases from J; bases unmatched to any gene: 2. From germline, CDR1 is LNHDA and CDR2 SQIVND (reference sequence). The CDR3 is made up of 14 amino acids. This chain's CDR3 is CASRTGSNTGELFF. CDR3 nucleotide sequence: TGTGCCAGTCGGACAGGGTCGAACACCGGGGAGCTGTTTTTT.

The J gene is TRBJ1-1, the V gene TRBV11-3, with D unclear. V lost 0 bases and J 6 bases, leaving 8 bases between the germline ends. The CDR3 contains 13 residues. Germline CDR1 is SGHNT and CDR2 is YENEEA. The CDR3 DNA follows: TGTGCCAGCAGCTTAGATTCCCGAGCTGAAGCTTTCTTT. Its translation: CASSLDSRAEAFF. Based on the CDR3 plus reference TRBV11-3 and TRBJ1-1, the full variable domain is EAGVVQSPRYKIIEKKQPVAFWCNPISGHNTLYWYLQNLGQGPELLIRYENEEAVDDSQLPKDRFSAERLKGVDSTLKIQPAELGDSAVYLCASSLDSRAEAFFGQGTRLTVV.

The chain carries TRBV5-1 and TRBJ2-5; TRBD2 is a possible D gene (7 bases). V was shortened by 1 base and J by 2 bases, with 12 bases between the two germline ends. Germline CDR1 reads SGHRS; CDR2 reads YFSETQ. This CDR3 is 15 amino acids long. This CDR3 reads CASSLWGGVQETQYF. DNA for the CDR3: TGCGCCAGCAGCTTGTGGGGGGGCGTACAAGAGACCCAGTACTTC.

This chain joins TRBV7-2 and TRBJ1-5; D uncertain. Trimming removed 5 bases from V and 4 bases from J, with 18 bases in between. This CDR3 is built from 16 residues. Germline V lookup: CDR1 SGHTA, CDR2 FQGNSA. CDR3 sequence (DNA): TGTGCCAGCAGCACCTCGGGAGGGATTATAAATCAGCCCCAGCATTTT. It specifies CASSTSGGIINQPQHF.

V gene TRBV2 combines with J gene TRBJ1-1; no clear D gene. CDR3 size: 13 residues. The germline CDR1 and CDR2 sequences are SNHLY and FYNNEI. The V and J ends lost 7 bases and 3 bases respectively, with 12 bases between them. In DNA form, the CDR3 reads TGTGCCAGCAATGTACAGTCGGACACTGAAGCTTTCTTT. It yields the protein CASNVQSDTEAFF.

V usage is TRBV7-3 and J usage is TRBJ2-2, with TRBD1 matching over 7 bases. The CDR3 length is 17 residues. The J segment lost 2 bases and the V segment lost 5 bases, leaving 11 bases of the junction unmatched. CDR1 is SGHTA and CDR2 is FQGTGA in the germline V gene. The CDR3 loop is CASSPGQAGLNTGELFF. Here the CDR3 DNA reads TGTGCCAGCAGCCCCGGACAGGCCGGACTTAACACCGGGGAGCTGTTTTTT. The full variable domain, in which reference TRBV7-3 and TRBJ2-2 provide the parts outside the CDR3, is GAGVSQTPSNKVTEKGKYVELRCDPISGHTALYWYRQSLGQGPEFLIYFQGTGAADDSGLPNDRFFAVRPEGSVSTLKIQRTERGDSAVYLCASSPGQAGLNTGELFFGEGSRLTVL.

The V gene is TRBV5-1, the J gene TRBJ1-2, with D perhaps TRBD1 (5 bases). The CDR3 runs 14 residues. The V gene lost 1 base and the J gene lost 6 bases, with 13 bases spanning the gap. Germline loops: CDR1 SGHRS, CDR2 YFSETQ. DNA for the CDR3: TGCGCCAGCAGCTTGCTCGTGGGGGGAGATGGCTACACCTTC. It codes for CASSLLVGGDGYTF.

The CDR3 nucleotides read TGTGCCAGCAGTTATCCGGGACAGGGGGTCACTGAAGCTTTCTTT. Translated: CASSYPGQGVTEAFF. The rearrangement joins TRBV6-2 or TRBV6-3 to TRBJ1-1; 11 nucleotides agree with TRBD1. CDR3 length: 15 residues. Germline V lookup: CDR1 MNHEY, CDR2 SVGEGT. V trimming: 3 bases; J trimming: 4 bases; junction bases outside the gene matches: 4.

There are a few counts of this clone. The gene calls are TRBV19 and TRBJ1-1, with no clear D. The CDR3 is 11 amino acids. The V gene's germline CDR1 is LNHDA and CDR2 SQIVND (reference sequence). The ends were cut back, 2 bases at V and 7 bases at J, with 5 bases in the middle. The CDR3 DNA sequence: TGTGCCAGTAGTATACGACTTGAAGCTTTCTTT. The encoded protein is CASSIRLEAFF.

V usage is TRBV25-1 and J usage is TRBJ1-1; D uncertain. CDR1 and CDR2 from the germline V gene are MGHDK and SYGVNS. There are 11 residues in the CDR3. Trimming left V 8 bases short and J 13 bases short, with 17 bases between. The DNA for the CDR3 is TGTGCCAGCCACCGGCGGGTTGCCGATTTCTTT. This encodes CASHRRVADFF.

This chain connects TRBV27 to TRBJ2-5; D gene uncertain. The germline CDR1 and CDR2 sequences are MNHEY and SMNVEV (reference sequence). The CDR3 runs 12 residues. Deletions cut 10 bases from V and 5 bases from J, with 14 bases between. CDR3 bases: TGTGCCACTCAGACTCCCTGGGAGACCCAGTACTTC. Amino acids: CATQTPWETQYF.

This clone was detected once. The chain joins TRBV28 to TRBJ1-5; D gene ambiguous. Germline V gene data show CDR1 as MDHEN and CDR2 as SYDVKM. The ends were cut back, 6 bases at V and 0 bases at J, with 15 bases in the middle. The CDR3 runs to 16 residues. This chain's CDR3 is CASSPGGPYSNQPQHF. As DNA, the CDR3 is TGTGCCAGCAGCCCGGGAGGACCTTATAGCAATCAGCCCCAGCATTTT.

The J gene is TRBJ1-5, the V gene TRBV30, with a weak D call TRBD1 (6 bases). The CDR3 is made up of 14 amino acids. Trimming left V 3 bases short and J 6 bases short, with 15 bases between. Germline V lookup: CDR1 GTSNPN, CDR2 SVGIG (reference sequence). CDR3 protein: CAWRGKGGVQPQHF. As DNA, the CDR3 is TGTGCCTGGAGGGGAAAGGGGGGGGTTCAGCCCCAGCATTTT. Variable domain in full (rest from reference TRBV30 and TRBJ1-5): SQTIHQWPATLVQPVGSPLSLECTVEGTSNPNLYWYRQAAGRGLQLLFYSVGIGQISSEVPQNLSASRPQDRQFILSSKKLLLSDSGFYLCAWRGKGGVQPQHFGDGTRLSIL.

This sequence joins TRBV11-2 and TRBJ2-5; unclear D gene. CDR1 and CDR2 (germline): SGHAT, FQNNGV. This CDR3 region has 12 residues. V lost 5 bases, J lost 4 bases, and 8 bases lay in between. CDR3: CASSARRETQYF. CDR3 DNA: TGTGCCAGCAGCGCCCGGAGAGAGACCCAGTACTTC.

The chain carries TRBV28 and TRBJ2-5, with TRBD2 matching over 10 bases. Trimming at V came to 1 base and at J to 2 bases, leaving 1 base not matched to a gene. This CDR3 region has 15 residues. The germline CDR1 and CDR2 sequences are MDHEN and SYDVKM. This CDR3 is CASSLSTSGQETQYF. The CDR3 nucleotides read TGTGCCAGCAGTTTATCGACTAGCGGGCAAGAGACCCAGTACTTC.

V is TRBV30 and J is TRBJ2-3; TRBD1 might be the D (5 bases). V was pared by 0 bases and J by 14 bases, with 12 bases between. The V gene's germline CDR1 is GTSNPN and CDR2 SVGIG (reference sequence). The CDR3 consists of 11 residues. The CDR3 is CAWSVGHGWYF. Written as DNA, the CDR3 is TGTGCCTGGAGTGTGGGGCACGGATGGTATTTT. The full variable domain, in which reference TRBV30 and TRBJ2-3 provide the parts outside the CDR3, is SQTIHQWPATLVQPVGSPLSLECTVEGTSNPNLYWYRQAAGRGLQLLFYSVGIGQISSEVPQNLSASRPQDRQFILSSKKLLLSDSGFYLCAWSVGHGWYFGPGTRLTVL.